Detailed here is one T cell receptor beta chain. Its matching antigen is unknown. TCRdb's copy holds only in-frame clones and misses some; the assay was immunoSEQ multiplex PCR. The sample has over 250,000 clones; more than 75% are singletons. This sample was taken from a study of Ad26.COV2.S vaccination and SARS-CoV-2 variants. Study information: The donor was enrolled in the Ad26.COV2.S arm of the COV1001 trial. Notes on the study in general: Measurement of non-spike TCR breadth gave similar results in vaccine and placebo recipients.

Treatment given: around 19 received Ad26.COV2.S at low or high dose, single or two shots; about 5 received placebo; per-sample allocation not given. Day 63 after the first injection of vaccine or placebo was the sampling time. An adult aged 18-55 years in Boston served as the donor. This receptor was identified in a person aged 18 to 65 who received the Ad26.COV2.S COVID-19 vaccine or a placebo. Sequenced here: peripheral blood, sampled in a trial of Ad26.COV2.S vaccine versus placebo.

The CDR3 sequence: CATSDFRSNQPQHF. CDR3 DNA: TGTGCCACCAGTGATTTCCGCTCAAATCAGCCCCAGCATTTT. The V and J genes are TRBV24-1 and TRBJ1-5; D unresolved. There are 14 residues in the CDR3. V gave up 1 base and J gave up 4 bases, with 7 bases separating them. Germline V lookup: CDR1 KGHDR, CDR2 SFDVKD.